The entry below gives a single T cell receptor (beta chain) sequence along with its context. What it binds is not known. Extracted RNA was reverse transcribed, and the resulting cDNA served as sequencing template. Sequencing used immunoSEQ multiplex PCR; TCRdb keeps in-frame clones, though not all of them. This sample has some 170,000 clones, with roughly 70% found just once. The CDR3 is 15 residues long. Germline CDR1 is SGDLS and CDR2 is YYNGEE. V was pared by 2 bases and J by 0 bases, with 3 bases of the junction left unmatched. The data stem from a study of CD8+ T cells in alopecia areata. Notes on the study in general: The study found TCR sharing across patients less clear than in mice, possibly for HLA reasons. Normal skin's resident alphabeta T cells are sequenced alongside lesional scalp T cells.

The TCR sequence derives from a human donor with alopecia areata. The sample consisted of CD8+ T cells sorted from blood, taken at week 0. The V and J genes are TRBV9 and TRBJ2-3; 7 bases are shared with TRBD2. Here the CDR3 DNA reads TGTGCCAGCAGCGTTGGCGGGAGAAGCACAGATACGCAGTATTTT. It encodes CASSVGGRSTDTQYF.